Below are 21 T cell receptor beta chains sequenced from a single sample in a study of a mutant IDH1 vaccine in newly diagnosed glioma. Antigens of these TCRs are unknown. Profiled with immunoSEQ multiplex PCR; TCRdb holds only in-frame clones, not every one. The sample consists of tens of thousands of clones, 75% to 85% of them appearing once. As to time point: week 5, during vaccination. The content of each vaccine dose was 300 ug of mutant IDH1 20-mer peptide, and topical imiquimod accompanied it. Source: PBMCs, taken from a glioma patient whose treatment included an IDH1 peptide vaccine. The receptors were gathered from a man between 45 and 60 years old with glioma.

Only a few counts were recorded for this clone. The rearrangement joins TRBV4-1 to TRBJ1-4, with TRBD1 matching 11 bases. The CDR3 length is 16 residues. The V and J ends lost 4 bases and 6 bases, in that order; junction bases with no gene match: 7. CDR1 is MGHRA, CDR2 YSYEKL, per germline. The CDR3 DNA sequence: TGCGCCAGCAGCCGGACAGGGGGCCTAGTTGATGAAAAACTGTTTTTT. The encoded protein is CASSRTGGLVDEKLFF.

The chain uses TRBV28 and TRBJ1-2; D uncertain. CDR1 is MDHEN, CDR2 SYDVKM, per germline. Deletions cut 6 bases from V and 2 bases from J, with 4 bases between. This CDR3 is 11 amino acids long. DNA of the CDR3: TGTGCCAGCAGAGTCAACTATGGCTACACCTTC. This translates into CASRVNYGYTF.

This rearrangement joins TRBV28 to TRBJ1-5; D uncertain. The CDR3 is 14 amino acids. The V end was cut by 5 bases, the J end by 7 bases, with 15 bases between. Germline assignment: CDR1 MDHEN and CDR2 SYDVKM. The CDR3 sequence is CASSPPGPRQPQHF. DNA for the CDR3: TGTGCCAGCAGTCCCCCGGGCCCGCGGCAGCCCCAGCATTTT.

This clone was seen a handful of times. The chain recombines TRBV19 with TRBJ1-5; maybe TRBD1 (5 bases). The ends were cut back, 6 bases at V and 4 bases at J, with 7 bases in the middle. The CDR3 runs 12 residues. Per the germline V gene, CDR1 is LNHDA and CDR2 is SQIVND (reference sequence). The CDR3 nucleotides are TGTGCCAGTAGATGGGGGAATCAGCCCCAGCATTTT. This gives the protein CASRWGNQPQHF.

The chain joins TRBV29-1 to TRBJ1-2; D unclear. This CDR3 has 12 amino acids. V was cut by 3 bases and J by 3 bases, with 8 bases left in between. The germline V gene encodes CDR1 SQVTM and CDR2 ANQGSEA. The CDR3 sequence is CSVDAGDYGYTF. Here the CDR3 DNA reads TGCAGCGTTGATGCCGGAGACTATGGCTACACCTTC.

This chain uses TRBV6-5 with TRBJ2-1; unclear D gene. From germline, CDR1 is MNHEY and CDR2 SVGAGI. V shed 0 bases and J shed 10 bases, with 10 bases lying between them. This CDR3 region has 13 residues. The CDR3 loop is CASSYSRTEEQFF. The CDR3 nucleotides are TGTGCCAGCAGTTACTCGAGGACCGAGGAGCAGTTCTTC.

V and J are TRBV5-1 and TRBJ2-5; D might be TRBD1 (5 bases). The CDR3 runs 11 residues. The V end lost 5 bases, the J end lost 7 bases, and 9 bases lay between the germline ends. Germline V gene data show CDR1 as SGHRS and CDR2 as YFSETQ. CDR3 in DNA: TGCGCCAGCAGAGGGGTCGTGACCCAGTACTTC. Protein product: CASRGVVTQYF.

The CDR3, as DNA: TGTGCCAGCAGCTTGGGAGGGGGGCCAGATACGCAGTATTTT. Encoded protein: CASSLGGGPDTQYF. The chain uses TRBV11-2 and TRBJ2-3; TRBD2 might be the D (7 bases). CDR3 length: 14 residues. Trimming removed 3 bases at V and 4 bases at J, with 11 bases between. The V gene's germline CDR1 is SGHAT and CDR2 FQNNGV.

This chain links TRBV9 with TRBJ1-2; unclear D gene. Germline V gene sequence: CDR1 SGDLS, CDR2 YYNGEE. CDR3 length: 16 residues. The V end lost 3 bases, the J end lost 5 bases, and 20 bases lay between the germline ends. In DNA, the CDR3 is TGTGCCAGCAGCGGGTCTTTGGGAAAGGCCGGTTATGGCTACACCTTC. This encodes CASSGSLGKAGYGYTF.

This sequence joins TRBV9 and TRBJ2-5; tentatively, D is TRBD2 (5 bases). V was cut by 7 bases and J by 0 bases, with 13 bases left in between. CDR3 size: 14 residues. Germline CDR1 and CDR2: SGDLS and YYNGEE. The CDR3 loop is CASARPGYQETQYF. In DNA, the CDR3 is TGTGCCAGCGCCAGACCGGGGTACCAAGAGACCCAGTACTTC.

To note about this clone: One end of the junction does not line up with germline, which may come from a read error. The rearrangement joins TRBV10-3 to TRBJ2-2; D not certain. Germline V gene lookup returns CDR1 ENHRY and CDR2 SYGVKD. The CDR3 extends over 13 amino acids. The CDR3 spells CAINPVNTGELFF. The CDR3 nucleotides are TGTGCGATCAATCCGGTAAACACCGGGGAGCTGTTTTTT.

The rearrangement links TRBV29-1 to TRBJ1-5; D is perhaps TRBD1 (5 bases). CDR3 size: 13 residues. V gave up 3 bases and J gave up 6 bases, with 12 bases separating them. Germline V lookup: CDR1 SQVTM, CDR2 ANQGSEA. The CDR3 here is CSVEGPGGQPQHF. The CDR3 coding sequence is TGCAGCGTTGAGGGACCCGGAGGTCAGCCCCAGCATTTT.

This clone showed up just once. The V gene is TRBV27, the J gene TRBJ1-5; the D gene is possibly TRBD1 (5 bases). This CDR3 is built from 17 residues. Germline V CDR1 and CDR2: MNHEY, SMNVEV (reference sequence). V was trimmed by 3 bases and J by 3 bases, leaving 18 bases between them. CDR3 in amino acids: CASSFRAGVRDNQPQHF. CDR3 sequence (DNA): TGTGCCAGCAGTTTCAGGGCGGGGGTCAGGGACAATCAGCCCCAGCATTTT.

The chain recombines TRBV4-1 with TRBJ2-1; D call uncertain. The CDR3 loop spans 11 amino acids. CDR1 and CDR2 from the germline V gene are MGHRA and YSYEKL. With 3 bases removed from V and 6 bases from J, the gap between germline ends came to 3 bases. This CDR3 is CASSQFNEQFF. CDR3 nucleotide sequence: TGCGCCAGCAGCCAGTTCAATGAGCAGTTCTTC.

This chain joins TRBV18 and TRBJ1-1; D remains ambiguous. Germline CDR1 and CDR2: KGHSH and LQKENI. The CDR3 runs 14 residues. Trimming stripped 2 bases from V and 1 base from J, with 8 bases between. The DNA of the CDR3 is TGTGCCAGCTCACCAGGGAGTGCGAACACTGAAGCTTTCTTT. This codes for CASSPGSANTEAFF.

The rearrangement joins TRBV11-3 to TRBJ2-1; TRBD2 matches 12 bases. Germline V gene sequence: CDR1 SGHNT, CDR2 YENEEA. Trimming at V came to 3 bases and at J to 7 bases, leaving 10 bases not matched to a gene. CDR3 size: 17 residues. The CDR3 coding sequence is TGTGCCAGCAGCTTCGCCGATGTCCTAGCGGGGGGGAATGAGCAGTTCTTC. Amino acids: CASSFADVLAGGNEQFF.

The chain couples TRBV28 to TRBJ2-7, with a possible D match to TRBD1 (6 bases). Germline CDR1 is MDHEN and CDR2 is SYDVKM. The CDR3 length is 14 residues. The V gene lost 4 bases and the J gene lost 2 bases, with 12 bases spanning the gap. CDR3 loop: CASSSGQNPYEQYF. The DNA of the CDR3 is TGTGCCAGCAGTTCAGGACAGAACCCCTACGAGCAGTACTTC. The full variable domain, with the rest looked up from reference TRBV28 and TRBJ2-7, is DVKVTQSSRYLVKRTGEKVFLECVQDMDHENMFWYRQDPGLGLRLIYFSYDVKMKEKGDIPEGYSVSREKKERFSLILESASTNQTSMYLCASSSGQNPYEQYFGPGTRLTVT.

The chain uses TRBV10-3 and TRBJ2-7; D might be TRBD1 (5 bases). Looked up from germline, CDR1 is ENHRY and CDR2 is SYGVKD. With 7 bases removed from V and 0 bases from J, the gap between germline ends came to 10 bases. The CDR3 consists of 13 residues. This CDR3 reads CAINNRSSYEQYF. CDR3 bases: TGTGCCATCAATAACAGGAGCTCCTACGAGCAGTACTTC.

The CDR3 region is CATSREAPYEQYF. CDR3 bases: TGTGCCACCAGCAGAGAGGCGCCCTACGAGCAGTACTTC. This rearrangement joins TRBV15 to TRBJ2-7; D call uncertain. CDR1 LNHNV and CDR2 YYDKDF come from the germline V gene (reference sequence). V was trimmed by 0 bases and J by 2 bases, leaving 5 bases between them. This CDR3 contains 13 residues.

The chain couples TRBV18 to TRBJ1-5; 9 nucleotides match TRBD1. V was pared by 5 bases and J by 6 bases, with 8 bases of the junction left unmatched. The CDR3 is made up of 15 amino acids. From germline, CDR1 is KGHSH and CDR2 LQKENI. In DNA form, the CDR3 reads TGTGCCAGCTCATCACAGGGGGCCTTGGGTCAGCCCCAGCATTTT. It yields the protein CASSSQGALGQPQHF.

CDR3 nucleotides: TGTGCCAGCACCATCGGGCAGGCGGGCTCCTATAATTCACCCCTCCACTTT. Amino acid sequence: CASTIGQAGSYNSPLHF. This sequence joins TRBV5-6 and TRBJ1-6; D remains unclear. CDR1 and CDR2 from the germline V gene are SGHDT and YYEEEE. The V gene lost 6 bases and the J gene lost 0 bases, with 16 bases spanning the gap. This CDR3 is built from 17 residues. The whole variable domain, filled in from reference TRBV5-6 and TRBJ1-6, reads DAGVTQSPTHLIKTRGQQVTLRCSPKSGHDTVSWYQQALGQGPQFIFQYYEEEERQRGNFPDRFSGHQFPNYSSELNVNALLLGDSALYLCASTIGQAGSYNSPLHFGNGTRLTVT.